This T cell receptor beta chain was observed in a study of shared clonotypes between healthy human individuals. TCRdb keeps only in-frame clones here, not all; method: immunoSEQ multiplex PCR. The sample holds about 2 million clones; roughly 96% are singletons and the top ten take approximately 0.13%. The CDR3 loop spans 13 amino acids. The germline CDR1 and CDR2 sequences are LNHDA and SQIVND (reference sequence). Trimming left V 10 bases short and J 4 bases short, with 16 bases between. This clonotype was obtained from a man between 18 and 35 years old in good health. This rearrangement joins TRBV19 to TRBJ1-2; D might be TRBD1 (5 bases). The specimen sequenced was naive CD4+ T cells sorted from blood. Subset: CD45RA+ positively selected. CDR3 bases: TGTGCCACCAAAACCCCGGGGGGCTATGGCTACACCTTC. Translation gives CATKTPGGYGYTF.